The 9 T cell receptor beta chains below come from one sample, sequenced in a study of OX40 agonist ivuxolimab in advanced cancers. The protocol was immunoSEQ multiplex PCR, while the TCRdb copy is restricted to in-frame clones and leaves out a portion. This sample carries 55,000 to 70,000 clones, 86% of them seen once, and the ten largest clones take about 2.4%. This specimen was CD4+ or CD8+ T cells sorted from blood, taken in a trial of the OX40 agonist ivuxolimab. These TCRs come from an adult with an advanced solid tumor such as melanoma, head and neck, liver or kidney cancer.

This clone has just one count. CDR3 protein: CASSFGTGGGEQYF. The CDR3, as DNA: TGTGCCAGCAGCTTTGGGACAGGGGGCGGCGAGCAGTACTTC. The chain uses TRBV7-2 and TRBJ2-7; 12 nucleotides align to TRBD1. The CDR3 is 14 amino acids. CDR1 and CDR2 (germline): SGHTA, FQGNSA. J gave up 6 bases and V 3 bases, and 3 bases lay outside the gene matches. The full variable domain, its missing parts supplied by reference TRBV7-2 and TRBJ2-7, is GAGVSQSPSNKVTEKGKDVELRCDPISGHTALYWYRQSLGQGLEFLIYFQGNSAPDKSGLPSDRFSAERTGGSVSTLTIQRTQQEDSAVYLCASSFGTGGGEQYFGPGTRLTVT.

This chain uses TRBV5-1 with TRBJ2-2; 11 bases align to TRBD2. The CDR3 consists of 18 residues. CDR1 and CDR2 (germline): SGHRS, YFSETQ. Unmatched junction bases numbered 12, after V lost 6 bases and J lost 2 bases. The CDR3 protein is CASKCAGLAGGNTGELFF. The CDR3 DNA sequence: TGCGCCAGCAAATGCGCTGGGCTAGCGGGGGGTAACACCGGGGAGCTGTTTTTT.

The chain links TRBV19 to TRBJ1-2, with D hard to call. With 5 bases removed from V and 7 bases from J, the gap between germline ends came to 14 bases. Per the germline V gene, CDR1 is LNHDA and CDR2 is SQIVND (reference sequence). This CDR3 contains 13 residues. The CDR3 is CASSDLLGSGYTF. DNA of the CDR3: TGTGCCAGTAGTGACCTGTTGGGGAGTGGCTACACCTTC.

This clone was found a few times. Additional DNA sequences in this sample encode the identical CDR3. The V gene is TRBV5-6, the J gene TRBJ2-3; 14 bases are shared with TRBD2. The CDR3 has 16 amino acids. V lost 2 bases, J lost 4 bases, and 3 bases stayed unmatched. The germline CDR1 and CDR2 sequences are SGHDT and YYEEEE. The CDR3 DNA follows: TGTGCCAGCAGCTTTAGGACTAGCGGGGGGTCAGATACGCAGTATTTT. It codes for CASSFRTSGGSDTQYF.

V is TRBV28 and J is TRBJ2-2, with a possible D match to TRBD1 (6 bases). This CDR3 has 15 amino acids. From germline, CDR1 is MDHEN and CDR2 SYDVKM. The V and J ends lost 6 bases and 5 bases respectively, with 16 bases between them. CDR3 amino acids: CASRVGQGQTGELFF. Written as DNA, the CDR3 is TGTGCCAGCAGGGTGGGGCAGGGGCAGACCGGGGAGCTGTTTTTT.

The chain combines TRBV21-1 with TRBJ2-5; TRBD2, as called in the table, went unchecked against the DNA. TRBV21-1 is reported as a pseudogene. This CDR3 spans 15 amino acids. This CDR3 is CASSGVGATRETQYF. The CDR3, as DNA: TGTGCCAGCAGCGGAGTGGGAGCTACCCGAGAGACCCAGTACTTC.

This chain links TRBV7-9 with TRBJ2-3; maybe TRBD2 (5 bases). Per germline, CDR1 SEHNR and CDR2 FQNEAQ (reference sequence). Trimming shortened V by 5 bases and J by 6 bases, and 9 bases separated the two germline ends. The CDR3 loop spans 12 amino acids. The CDR3 sequence: CASSQTKDTQYF. The CDR3 DNA reads as TGTGCCAGCAGCCAGACTAAGGATACGCAGTATTTT.

The V and J genes are TRBV18 and TRBJ2-2; 7 bases fit TRBD1. CDR1 KGHSH and CDR2 LQKENI come from the germline V gene. There are 18 residues in the CDR3. V lost 3 bases to trimming and J lost 4 bases; unmatched junction nucleotides: 14. CDR3 region: CASSPRTTGPISTGELFF. Written as DNA, the CDR3 is TGTGCCAGCTCACCGCGGACGACAGGGCCGATATCCACCGGGGAGCTGTTTTTT.

V gene TRBV4-1 combines with J gene TRBJ1-1; TRBD1 might be the D (6 bases). The CDR3 has 15 amino acids. The V gene's germline CDR1 is MGHRA and CDR2 YSYEKL. V lost 1 base, J lost 5 bases, and 14 bases lay in between. Here the CDR3 reads CASSQGTGGYTEAFF. The CDR3, as DNA: TGCGCCAGCAGCCAAGGTACTGGGGGCTATACTGAAGCTTTCTTT.